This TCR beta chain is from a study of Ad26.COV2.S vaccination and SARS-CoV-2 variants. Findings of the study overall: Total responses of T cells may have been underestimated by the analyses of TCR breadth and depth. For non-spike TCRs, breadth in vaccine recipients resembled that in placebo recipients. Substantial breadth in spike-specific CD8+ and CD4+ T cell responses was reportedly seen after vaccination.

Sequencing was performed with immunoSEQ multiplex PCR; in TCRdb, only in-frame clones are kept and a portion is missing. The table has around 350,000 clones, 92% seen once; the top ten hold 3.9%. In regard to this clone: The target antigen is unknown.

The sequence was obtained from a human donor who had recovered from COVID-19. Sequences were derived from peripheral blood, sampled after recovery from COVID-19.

CDR3 sequence reads: CASSLGQRQETQYF. CDR3 sequence (DNA): TGTGCCAGCAGCCTGGGACAGCGACAAGAGACCCAGTACTTC. The chain carries TRBV11-2 and TRBJ2-5; 7 nucleotides align to TRBD1. V dropped 5 bases and J dropped 2; count of bases not matched to a gene: 5. Germline CDR1 reads SGHAT; CDR2 reads FQNNGV. The CDR3 totals 14 residues.